This TCR beta chain was recovered during a study of cytomegalovirus exposure and HLA in healthy donors. On this clone itself: The antigen is unknown.

The CDR3 has 16 amino acids. Germline lookup yields CDR1 MGHRA and CDR2 YSYEKL. V was shortened by 3 bases and J by 3 bases, with 18 bases between the two germline ends. Both 60 Vbeta primers and 13 Jbeta primers went into the PCR. Libraries were prepared by immunoSEQ multiplex PCR; TCRdb keeps only in-frame clonotypes and omits some of them. The table has 200,000 or so clones, approximately 80% seen once. Notes on the study in general: There were several of the most significant clusters that appeared linked to common viral pathogens in a later analysis. Certain indistinguishable V segments, among them TRBV6-2 and TRBV6-3, were excluded.

Healthy donors of bone marrow made up the group. The sample was PBMCs. This sequence was found in a woman aged 30 to 39 in good health and CMV-seronegative. The V gene is TRBV4-1, the J gene TRBJ2-7; TRBD1 is a possible D gene (5 bases). The CDR3 spells CASSQGYTGRGYEQYF. The DNA of the CDR3 is TGCGCCAGCAGCCAGGGATATACAGGTAGGGGCTACGAGCAGTACTTC.